The clone carrying this T cell receptor beta chain occurred a few times. Its target is not known. Constant-segment primers served in 5'RACE that generated TCR alpha and TCR beta cDNA libraries bearing sample barcodes and UMIs. Via MiXCR, TCRdb re-called the 5' RACE reads, giving one row per CDR3 protein. The sample lists over 500,000 distinct CDR3 sequences; 15% to 20% were seen once. The sample is drawn from a study of T-cell memory formation after mild COVID-19. Across the whole study: TCR clusters largely stayed donor specific.

The J segment lost 0 bases and the V segment lost 3 bases, leaving 11 bases of the junction unmatched. In germline, CDR1 is LNHDA, CDR2 SQIVND (reference sequence). The CDR3 is 20 residues long. Whole-study results and caveats: Memory cells collected pre-infection included some clones that later responded, suggesting cross-reactive memory joined. There was a balanced CD4/CD8 profile in clones contracting day 15 to 85, and later expanders leaned CD4+.

The chain carries TRBV19 and TRBJ2-3, with 14 bases that match TRBD2. This clonotype originated in an adult woman who had mild COVID-19 (a few samples of this study predate the infection). Cell type and time point are not known. Sequencing was done on a sample of PBMCs or a T cell subset sorted from them (not recorded which). The CDR3 loop reads CASSIRTSGRFVLSTDTQYF. CDR3 DNA sequence: TGTGCCAGTAGTATCCGGACTAGCGGGAGGTTTGTCTTAAGCACAGATACGCAGTATTTT. Together with reference TRBV19 and TRBJ2-3, the CDR3 gives the full variable domain: DGGITQSPKYLFRKEGQNVTLSCEQNLNHDAMYWYRQDPGQGLRLIYYSQIVNDFQKGDIAEGYSVSREKKESFPLTVTSAQKNPTAFYLCASSIRTSGRFVLSTDTQYFGPGTRLTVL.